These T cell receptor beta chains were read from a single sample in a study of T cell responses to AZD1222 COVID-19 vaccine. Clones were sequenced by immunoSEQ multiplex PCR, and TCRdb holds only the in-frame ones, with some missing. This repertoire shows about 110,000 clones, roughly nine tenths found once; its top ten account for around 6.7%. The sample in question was peripheral blood, obtained on day 0 of AZD1222 vaccination. These receptors were obtained from an adult in good health. The CDR3 runs from the conserved cysteine through the conserved F or W. Each record gives: clone size, D gene, V gene, J gene, CDR3 DNA, CDR3 protein. A D gene is named only where the DNA matches it firmly. Clone size appears in some rows only: once, few, many, or a class for an expanded clone.

NA	TRBD1	TRBV5-1	TRBJ2-7	TGCGCCAGCAGCCCCCTGACAGGGGATTATAGCTCCTACGAGCAGTACTTC	CASSPLTGDYSSYEQYF
NA	NA	TRBV4-2	TRBJ1-4	TGTGCCAGCAGTGGGGGGACGTATTCATCACCCAGTGAAAAACTGTTTTTT	CASSGGTYSSPSEKLFF
NA	NA	TRBV4-3	TRBJ2-5	TGCGCCAGCAGCCAAGAGAGTGGAGAGACCCAGTACTTC	CASSQESGETQYF
once	NA	TRBV28	TRBJ2-1	TGTGCCAGCAGTTCCAGGGGTGAGCAGTTCTTC	CASSSRGEQFF
NA	TRBD1	TRBV24-1	TRBJ1-5	TGTGCCACCAGCCAGACAGGGGAAGGTCAGCCCCAGCATTTT	CATSQTGEGQPQHF
NA	TRBD1	TRBV24-1	TRBJ1-1	TGTGCCACCAGTGAAGGACAGGGGGCCGGAGGGGAAGCTTTCTTT	CATSEGQGAGGEAFF
NA	NA	TRBV28	TRBJ2-1	TGTGCCAGCAGTTTATCGGTCCCCCTACAAGATGAGCAGTTCTTC	CASSLSVPLQDEQFF
NA	NA	TRBV19	TRBJ1-3	TGTGCCAGTAGTATGGGGCCTGCTGGAAACACCATATATTTT	CASSMGPAGNTIYF
NA	TRBD2	TRBV7-2	TRBJ2-1	TGTGCCAGCAGCTCGGCTAGCGGTTACAATGAGCAGTTCTTC	CASSSASGYNEQFF
NA	NA	TRBV4-3	TRBJ1-4	TGCGCCAGCAGCCAAGATTGGCAGCAACTGTTTTTT	CASSQDWQQLFF
NA	TRBD1	TRBV30	TRBJ1-4	TGTGCCTGCGGACAGGGAGAAGAAAAACTGTTTTTT	CACGQGEEKLFF
NA	NA	TRBV30	TRBJ1-5	TGTGCCTGGAGTAGGGACCGCAATCAGCCCCAGCATTTT	CAWSRDRNQPQHF
NA	NA	TRBV9	TRBJ2-3	TGTGCCAGCAGCACACGGCGACAGGAATCCGGCACAGATACGCAGTATTTT	CASSTRRQESGTDTQYF
NA	NA	TRBV5-4	TRBJ2-1	TGTGCCAGCAGCTCCCGGTCCCTAAGGGGCTATGAGCAGTTCTTC	CASSSRSLRGYEQFF
NA	TRBD1	TRBV19	TRBJ1-1	TGTGCCAGTAGCAGGGACAGCCTGAACACTGAAGCTTTCTTT	CASSRDSLNTEAFF
NA	NA	TRBV6-4	TRBJ2-3	TGTGCCAGCAGTGACTTGCCAGAGCAAGGGGCAGATACGCAGTATTTT	CASSDLPEQGADTQYF
NA	TRBD2	TRBV5-1	TRBJ2-1	TGCGCCAGCAGCTTCGGCGGGACTACTAACAATGAGCAGTTCTTC	CASSFGGTTNNEQFF
NA	TRBD2	TRBV7-2	TRBJ2-7	TGTGCCAGCAGCTCGCGTCTAGCGGGAGTCGAGCAGTACTTC	CASSSRLAGVEQYF
NA	NA	TRBV19	TRBJ1-5	TGTGCCAGTAGTATAGAGGGCAGGGCGCAGCCCCAGCATTTT	CASSIEGRAQPQHF
few	NA	TRBV7-2	TRBJ2-3	TGTGCCAGCAGCACTTACTTAGATACGCAGTATTTT	CASSTYLDTQYF
NA	NA	TRBV28	TRBJ1-5	TGTGCCAGCAGTTTCAACAGGATTTATCAGCCCCAGCATTTT	CASSFNRIYQPQHF
NA	TRBD1	TRBV12-5	TRBJ1-1	TGTGCTAGTGGTTCACAGGGGTACACTGAAGCTTTCTTT	CASGSQGYTEAFF
NA	NA	TRBV11-2	TRBJ1-4	TGTGCCAGCAGCTTAGGCAGCCGGGGCCAGATGGCAACTAATGAAAAACTGTTTTTT	CASSLGSRGQMATNEKLFF